This T cell receptor (beta chain) came from a study of shared clonotypes between healthy human individuals. Across the whole study: With ages of 18 to 49, the donors were a couple of women and three men. Study-level results: Naive CD4 clonotypes were shared across several donors at approximately 5.3%.

This clone appeared once. The antigen is unknown. In the study's own analysis: Filtering was not the same, since immunoSEQ gave junction-only sequences without quality scores. The protocol was immunoSEQ multiplex PCR, while the TCRdb copy is restricted to in-frame clones and leaves out a portion. V, J and clone size derive from that table, while D and trimming were established from the DNA sequence. The sample holds about 2.1 million clones, just over 90% seen once. It was CD45RO-negative cells, positively selected for CCR7, that made up naive CD8 cells, with terminally differentiated effector memory CD45RA+ cells excluded. Those who donated were healthy HIV-negative adults, with no recent acute infections or vaccinations reported. Germline loops: CDR1 MGHDK, CDR2 SYGVNS. The CDR3 has 16 residues. Trimming took 8 bases from V and 2 from J; bases not matched to a gene: 12.

The V and J genes are TRBV25-1 and TRBJ2-3, with 8 bases fitting TRBD1. Sequenced: naive CD8+ T cells from PBMCs. The TCR comes from a man aged 18 to 29 in good health. Some clones in this sample may be carry-over from other donors' samples. In nucleotides, the CDR3 is TGTGCCAGCTCCAACATAGGGACAGGCTTCACAGATACGCAGTATTTT. Its translation: CASSNIGTGFTDTQYF.